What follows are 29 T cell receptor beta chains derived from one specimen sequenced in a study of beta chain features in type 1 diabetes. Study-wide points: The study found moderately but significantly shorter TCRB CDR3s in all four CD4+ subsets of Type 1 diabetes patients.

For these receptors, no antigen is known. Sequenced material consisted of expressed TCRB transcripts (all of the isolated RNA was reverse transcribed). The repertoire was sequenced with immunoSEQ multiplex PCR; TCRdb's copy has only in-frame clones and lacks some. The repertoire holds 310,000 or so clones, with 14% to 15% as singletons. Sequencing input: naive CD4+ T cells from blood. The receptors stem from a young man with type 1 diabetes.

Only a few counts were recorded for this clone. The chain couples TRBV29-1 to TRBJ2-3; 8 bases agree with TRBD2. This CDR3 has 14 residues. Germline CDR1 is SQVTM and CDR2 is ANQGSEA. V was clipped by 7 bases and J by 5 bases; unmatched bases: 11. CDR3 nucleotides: TGCAGCGCTAGAATCGCGGGGGGCGGAGATACGCAGTATTTT. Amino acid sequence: CSARIAGGGDTQYF.

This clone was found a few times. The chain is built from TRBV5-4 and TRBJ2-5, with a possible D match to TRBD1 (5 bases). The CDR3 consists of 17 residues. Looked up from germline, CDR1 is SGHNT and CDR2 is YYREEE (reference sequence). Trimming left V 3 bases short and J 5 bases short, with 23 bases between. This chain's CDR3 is CASSSTFGALPGETQYF. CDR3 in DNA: TGTGCCAGCAGCTCGACTTTTGGGGCCTTGCCAGGGGAGACCCAGTACTTC.

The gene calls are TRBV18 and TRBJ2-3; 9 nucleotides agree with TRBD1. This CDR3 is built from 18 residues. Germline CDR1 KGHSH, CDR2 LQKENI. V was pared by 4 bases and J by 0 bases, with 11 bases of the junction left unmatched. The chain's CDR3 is CASSLNDPGQGSTDTQYF. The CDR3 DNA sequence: TGTGCCAGCTCACTAAATGATCCGGGACAGGGTAGCACAGATACGCAGTATTTT.

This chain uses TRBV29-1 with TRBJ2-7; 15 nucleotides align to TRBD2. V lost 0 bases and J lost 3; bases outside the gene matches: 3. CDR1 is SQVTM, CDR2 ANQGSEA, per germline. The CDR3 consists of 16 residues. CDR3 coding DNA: TGCAGCGTTGAAGAAACGGGACTAGCGGGAGGCTACGAGCAGTACTTC. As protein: CSVEETGLAGGYEQYF.

This chain's CDR3 is CASRIRAGQGNTGELFF. CDR3 in DNA: TGTGCCAGCAGAATTAGAGCCGGGCAGGGGAACACCGGGGAGCTGTTTTTT. The rearrangement uses TRBV7-2 and TRBJ2-2, with a possible D match to TRBD1 (5 bases). The CDR3 sequence is 17 residues long. V shed 6 bases and J shed 1 base, with 18 bases lying between them. Germline CDR1 SGHTA, CDR2 FQGNSA.

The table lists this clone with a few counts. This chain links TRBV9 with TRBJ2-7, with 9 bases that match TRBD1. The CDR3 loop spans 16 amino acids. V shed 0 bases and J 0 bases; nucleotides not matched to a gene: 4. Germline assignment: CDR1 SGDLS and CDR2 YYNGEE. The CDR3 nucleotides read TGTGCCAGCAGCGTAGGCGGGACAGGGTCCTCCTACGAGCAGTACTTC. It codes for CASSVGGTGSSYEQYF.

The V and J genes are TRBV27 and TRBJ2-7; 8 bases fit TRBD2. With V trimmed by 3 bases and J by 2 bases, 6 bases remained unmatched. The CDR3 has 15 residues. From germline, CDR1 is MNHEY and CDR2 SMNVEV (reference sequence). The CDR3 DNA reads TGTGCCAGCAGTTTTGTGGGGCGGGGGGCCTACGAGCAGTACTTC. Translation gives CASSFVGRGAYEQYF.

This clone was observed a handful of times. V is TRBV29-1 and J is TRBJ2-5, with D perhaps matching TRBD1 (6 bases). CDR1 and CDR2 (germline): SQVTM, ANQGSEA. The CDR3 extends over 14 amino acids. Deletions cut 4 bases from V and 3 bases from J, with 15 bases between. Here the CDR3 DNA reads TGCAGCGTTGCAAACACGGGACAAGAAGAGACCCAGTACTTC. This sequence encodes CSVANTGQEETQYF.

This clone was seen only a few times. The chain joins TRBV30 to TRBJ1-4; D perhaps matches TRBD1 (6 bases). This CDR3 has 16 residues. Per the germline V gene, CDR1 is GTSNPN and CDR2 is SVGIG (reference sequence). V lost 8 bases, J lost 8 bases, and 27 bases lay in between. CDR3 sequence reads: CAGQPPGTRTAEKLFF. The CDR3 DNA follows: TGTGCCGGACAGCCCCCGGGCACAAGGACAGCCGAAAAACTGTTTTTT.

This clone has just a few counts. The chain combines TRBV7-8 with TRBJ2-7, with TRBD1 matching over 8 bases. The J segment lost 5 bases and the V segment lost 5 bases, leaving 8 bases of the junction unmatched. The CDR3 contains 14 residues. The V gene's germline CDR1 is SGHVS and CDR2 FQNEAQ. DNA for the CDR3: TGTGCCAGCAGCCGCCGGGACAGGCTACACGAGCAGTACTTC. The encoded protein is CASSRRDRLHEQYF.

As DNA, the CDR3 is TGCGCCAGCAGCTTGGAGGGACAGGGGTACACTGAAGCTTTCTTT. As protein: CASSLEGQGYTEAFF. This sequence joins TRBV5-1 and TRBJ1-1, with 10 bases identical to TRBD1. The junction had 2 bases not matched to a gene; V was cut back by 0 bases and J by 3 bases. In germline, CDR1 is SGHRS, CDR2 YFSETQ. The CDR3 contains 15 residues.

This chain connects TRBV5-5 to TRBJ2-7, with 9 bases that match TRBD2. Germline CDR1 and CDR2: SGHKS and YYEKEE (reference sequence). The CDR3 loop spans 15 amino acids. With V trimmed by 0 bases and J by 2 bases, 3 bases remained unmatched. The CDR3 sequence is CASSLGLAVAYEQYF. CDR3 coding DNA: TGTGCCAGCAGCTTGGGACTAGCGGTGGCCTACGAGCAGTACTTC.

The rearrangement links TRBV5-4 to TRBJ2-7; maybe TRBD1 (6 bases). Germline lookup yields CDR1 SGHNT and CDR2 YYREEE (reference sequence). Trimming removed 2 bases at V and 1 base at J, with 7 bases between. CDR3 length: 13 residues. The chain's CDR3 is CASSFGQSYEQYF. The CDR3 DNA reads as TGTGCCAGCAGCTTCGGACAGTCCTACGAGCAGTACTTC.

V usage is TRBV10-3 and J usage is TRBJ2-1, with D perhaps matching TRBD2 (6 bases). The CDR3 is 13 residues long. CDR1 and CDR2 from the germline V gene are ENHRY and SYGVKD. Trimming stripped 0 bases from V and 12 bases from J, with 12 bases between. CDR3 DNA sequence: TGTGCCATCAGTGAGTCGAACCGGGGGACGCAGTTCTTC. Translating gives CAISESNRGTQFF.

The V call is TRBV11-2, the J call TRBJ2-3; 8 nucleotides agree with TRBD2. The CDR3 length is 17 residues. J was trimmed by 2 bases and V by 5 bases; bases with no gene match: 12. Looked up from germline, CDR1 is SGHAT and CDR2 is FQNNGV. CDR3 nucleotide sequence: TGTGCCAGCAGCCCATATCCAGCGGGGGTTTACACAGATACGCAGTATTTT. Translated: CASSPYPAGVYTDTQYF.

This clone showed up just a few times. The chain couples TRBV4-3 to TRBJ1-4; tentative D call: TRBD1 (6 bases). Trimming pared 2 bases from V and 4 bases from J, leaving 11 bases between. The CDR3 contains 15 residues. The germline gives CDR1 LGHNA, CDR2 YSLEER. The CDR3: CASSQLQGGNEKLFF. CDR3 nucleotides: TGCGCCAGCAGCCAATTGCAAGGGGGTAATGAAAAACTGTTTTTT.

The CDR3 loop is CASSKRQGYWNEQFF. As DNA, the CDR3 is TGTGCCAGCAGCAAGAGACAGGGGTATTGGAATGAGCAGTTCTTC. The V call is TRBV6-1, the J call TRBJ2-1; 8 positions match TRBD1. The CDR3 extends over 15 amino acids. J gave up 7 bases and V 6 bases, and 11 bases lay outside the gene matches. Germline V lookup: CDR1 MNHNS, CDR2 SASEGT.

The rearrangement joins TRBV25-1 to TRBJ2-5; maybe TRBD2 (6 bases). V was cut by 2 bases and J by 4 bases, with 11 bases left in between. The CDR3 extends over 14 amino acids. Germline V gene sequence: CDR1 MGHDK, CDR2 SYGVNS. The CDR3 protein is CASSELANRETQYF. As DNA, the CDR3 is TGTGCCAGCAGTGAACTAGCGAACCGAGAGACCCAGTACTTC.

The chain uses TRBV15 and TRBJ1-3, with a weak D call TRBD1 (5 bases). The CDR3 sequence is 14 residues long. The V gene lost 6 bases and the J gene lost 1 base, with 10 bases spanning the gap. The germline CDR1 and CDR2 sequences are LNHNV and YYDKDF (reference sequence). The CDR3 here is CATRPQGSGNTIYF. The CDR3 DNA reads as TGTGCCACCAGGCCTCAGGGTTCTGGAAACACCATATATTTT.

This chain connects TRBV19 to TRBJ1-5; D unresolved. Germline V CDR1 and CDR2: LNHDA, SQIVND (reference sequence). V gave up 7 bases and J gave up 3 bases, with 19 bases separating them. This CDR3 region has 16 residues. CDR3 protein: CASTMGGRRLNQPQHF. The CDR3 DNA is TGTGCCAGTACCATGGGAGGCCGCCGACTCAATCAGCCCCAGCATTTT.

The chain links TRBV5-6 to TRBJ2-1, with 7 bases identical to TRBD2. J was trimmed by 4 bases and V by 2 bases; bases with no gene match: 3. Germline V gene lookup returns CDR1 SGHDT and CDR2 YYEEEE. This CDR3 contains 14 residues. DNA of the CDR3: TGTGCCAGCAGCTTCGGGAGGCCGTACAATGAGCAGTTCTTC. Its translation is CASSFGRPYNEQFF. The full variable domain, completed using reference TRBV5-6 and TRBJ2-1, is DAGVTQSPTHLIKTRGQQVTLRCSPKSGHDTVSWYQQALGQGPQFIFQYYEEEERQRGNFPDRFSGHQFPNYSSELNVNALLLGDSALYLCASSFGRPYNEQFFGPGTRLTVL.

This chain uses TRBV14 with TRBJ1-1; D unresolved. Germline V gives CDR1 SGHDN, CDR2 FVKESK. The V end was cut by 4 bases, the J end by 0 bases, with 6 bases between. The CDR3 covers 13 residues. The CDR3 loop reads CASSPRMNTEAFF. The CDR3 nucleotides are TGTGCCAGCAGCCCGAGAATGAACACTGAAGCTTTCTTT.

This chain's CDR3 is CASSPRTGGHGYTF. CDR3 DNA: TGCGCCAGCAGCCCGCGGACAGGAGGGCATGGCTACACCTTC. The chain is built from TRBV4-1 and TRBJ1-2, with 7 bases that match TRBD1. The J segment lost 6 bases and the V segment lost 4 bases, leaving 8 bases of the junction unmatched. This CDR3 has 14 residues. CDR1 is MGHRA, CDR2 YSYEKL, per germline.

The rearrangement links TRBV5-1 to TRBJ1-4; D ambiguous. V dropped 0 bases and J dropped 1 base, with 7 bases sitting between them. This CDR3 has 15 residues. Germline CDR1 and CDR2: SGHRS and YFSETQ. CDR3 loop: CASSLAGRTNEKLFF. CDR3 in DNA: TGCGCCAGCAGCTTGGCCGGGAGAACTAATGAAAAACTGTTTTTT. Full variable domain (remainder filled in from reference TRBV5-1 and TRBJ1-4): KAGVTQTPRYLIKTRGQQVTLSCSPISGHRSVSWYQQTPGQGLQFLFEYFSETQRNKGNFPGRFSGRQFSNSRSEMNVSTLELGDSALYLCASSLAGRTNEKLFFGSGTQLSVL.

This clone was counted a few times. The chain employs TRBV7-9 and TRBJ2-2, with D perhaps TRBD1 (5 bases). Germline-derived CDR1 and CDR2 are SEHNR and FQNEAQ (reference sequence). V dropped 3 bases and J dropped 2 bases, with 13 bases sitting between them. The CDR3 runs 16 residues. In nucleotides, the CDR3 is TGTGCCAGCAGCTTCAGTTACAGGAAAAACACCGGGGAGCTGTTTTTT. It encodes CASSFSYRKNTGELFF.

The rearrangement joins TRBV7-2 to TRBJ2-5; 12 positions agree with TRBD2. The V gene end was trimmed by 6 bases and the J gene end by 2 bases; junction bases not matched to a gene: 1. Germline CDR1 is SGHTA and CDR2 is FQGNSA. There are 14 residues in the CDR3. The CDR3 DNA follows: TGTGCCAGCAGAGGACTAGCGGGGCAAGAGACCCAGTACTTC. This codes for CASRGLAGQETQYF.

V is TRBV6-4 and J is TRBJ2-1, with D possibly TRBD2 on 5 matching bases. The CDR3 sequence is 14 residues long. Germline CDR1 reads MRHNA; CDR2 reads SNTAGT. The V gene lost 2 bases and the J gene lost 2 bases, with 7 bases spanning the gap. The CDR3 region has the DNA TGTGCCAGCAGTGACGGGAGAGCCTACAATGAGCAGTTCTTC. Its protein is CASSDGRAYNEQFF.

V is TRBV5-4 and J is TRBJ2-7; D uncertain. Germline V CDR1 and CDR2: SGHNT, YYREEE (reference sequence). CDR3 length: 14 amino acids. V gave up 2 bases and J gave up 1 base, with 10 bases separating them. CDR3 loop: CASSFKTRSYEQYF. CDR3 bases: TGTGCCAGCAGCTTTAAGACTCGTTCCTACGAGCAGTACTTC.

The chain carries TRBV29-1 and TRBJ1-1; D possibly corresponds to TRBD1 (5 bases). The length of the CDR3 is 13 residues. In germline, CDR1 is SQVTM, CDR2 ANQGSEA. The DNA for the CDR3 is TGCAGTACGACAACAGGACTGAACACTGAAGCTTTCTTT. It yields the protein CSTTTGLNTEAFF.